Shown below are 17 T cell receptor beta chains from a single sample sequenced in a study of early T cells in non-severe SARS-CoV-2 infection. Each CDR3 protein gets one entry after TCRdb re-called the 5' RACE reads with MiXCR. This sample has about 60,000 distinct CDR3 sequences, with around 12% found just once. The specimen sequenced was whole blood. These TCRs come from an adult who was a healthcare worker with PCR-confirmed SARS-CoV-2 infection or an uninfected control (not recorded which).

This clonotype was observed many times. The V and J genes are TRBV27 and TRBJ2-7; the match to TRBD2 covers 10 bases. Unmatched junction bases numbered 11, after V lost 5 bases and J lost 4 bases. The CDR3 has 16 amino acids. Per germline, CDR1 MNHEY and CDR2 SMNVEV (reference sequence). The CDR3 nucleotides are TGTGCCAGCAGTCCCCCCCGGGCTAGCGGGAGTTACGAGCAGTACTTC. Amino acids: CASSPPRASGSYEQYF.

At least ten counts were recorded for this clonotype. This chain uses TRBV3-1 with TRBJ2-5; TRBD2 is a possible D gene (6 bases). Germline CDR1 is LGHDT and CDR2 is YNNKEL (reference sequence). CDR3 length: 13 amino acids. Trimming left V 6 bases short and J 5 bases short, with 13 bases between. This CDR3 reads CASSSGVSETQYF. The CDR3 DNA follows: TGTGCCAGCAGTTCGGGAGTTAGCGAGACCCAGTACTTC.

This clonotype was seen only a few times. V gene TRBV28 combines with J gene TRBJ1-5; D perhaps matches TRBD1 (6 bases). V was trimmed by 6 bases and J by 8 bases, leaving 20 bases between them. The germline gives CDR1 MDHEN, CDR2 SYDVKM. The CDR3 length is 15 residues. The CDR3 sequence: CASRPPGGRGKPQHF. The CDR3 bases are TGTGCCAGCAGACCTCCCGGGGGCAGGGGTAAGCCCCAGCATTTT.

This clonotype showed up just a few times. This chain joins TRBV18 and TRBJ1-2; 7 positions agree with TRBD1. This CDR3 is built from 17 residues. Losses at the gene ends were 8 bases for V and 0 bases for J; bases not matched to a gene: 15. Germline loops: CDR1 KGHSH, CDR2 LQKENI. CDR3 sequence (DNA): TGTGCCAGCCAGGGGGGCGGATCCAACTCTGCTAACTATGGCTACACCTTC. Translated, it gives CASQGGGSNSANYGYTF.

The rearrangement links TRBV11-3 to TRBJ2-2; D not resolved. Trimming took off 5 bases at V and 4 bases at J, with 8 bases between the two ends. CDR1 and CDR2 (germline): SGHNT, YENEEA. This CDR3 is 13 amino acids long. CDR3 amino acids: CASSPRSTGELFF. The CDR3, as DNA: TGTGCCAGCAGCCCGCGAAGCACCGGGGAGCTGTTTTTT.

This clonotype was detected a few times. The chain links TRBV7-6 to TRBJ2-1; 8 bases line up with TRBD1. Germline CDR1 reads SGHVS; CDR2 reads FNYEAQ. This CDR3 is built from 14 residues. V shed 6 bases, J shed 6 bases, and the junction held 7 bases outside the gene matches. The CDR3 DNA reads TGTGCCAGCAGACGGACACAGGGGGGCAATGAGCAGTTCTTC. Translating it yields CASRRTQGGNEQFF.

The CDR3 protein is CASSQLSIAGPDTQYF. Here the CDR3 DNA reads TGTGCCAGCAGCCAATTGTCGATAGCGGGGCCAGATACGCAGTATTTT. This chain uses TRBV14 with TRBJ2-3, with 8 bases fitting TRBD2. CDR3 length: 16 residues. The V segment lost 2 bases and the J segment 4 bases; nucleotides outside the gene matches: 8. Germline assignment: CDR1 SGHDN and CDR2 FVKESK. The full variable domain, with the rest looked up from reference TRBV14 and TRBJ2-3, is EAGVTQFPSHSVIEKGQTVTLRCDPISGHDNLYWYRRVMGKEIKFLLHFVKESKQDESGMPNNRFLAERTGGTYSTLKVQPAELEDSGVYFCASSQLSIAGPDTQYFGPGTRLTVL.

The genes are TRBV6-1 and TRBJ2-1; D is ambiguous. Germline-derived CDR1 and CDR2 are MNHNS and SASEGT. The CDR3 covers 14 residues. Between the trimmed V and J ends, which lost 8 bases and 0 bases, there was a span of 11 bases. The CDR3 nucleotides read TGTGCCAGCGGATACTTCAGCTCCTACAATGAGCAGTTCTTC. Translating it yields CASGYFSSYNEQFF.

This clonotype occurred many times. This rearrangement joins TRBV7-9 to TRBJ2-1; D gene uncertain. This CDR3 contains 12 residues. V lost 1 base and J lost 9, with 7 bases in between. Germline-derived CDR1 and CDR2 are SEHNR and FQNEAQ (reference sequence). The CDR3 loop reads CASSLGPGEQFF. In nucleotides, the CDR3 is TGTGCCAGCAGCTTAGGCCCTGGTGAGCAGTTCTTC. Together with reference TRBV7-9 and TRBJ2-1, the CDR3 gives the full variable domain: DTGVSQNPRHKITKRGQNVTFRCDPISEHNRLYWYRQTLGQGPEFLTYFQNEAQLEKSRLLSDRFSAERPKGSFSTLEIQRTEQGDSAMYLCASSLGPGEQFFGPGTRLTVL.

The genes are TRBV20-1 and TRBJ2-7; D may be TRBD1 (6 bases). CDR3 length: 14 residues. Germline V gives CDR1 DFQATT, CDR2 SNEGSKA (reference sequence). The V gene lost 5 bases and the J gene lost 0 bases, with 14 bases spanning the gap. The CDR3 DNA follows: TGCAGTGCTCAGGACAGTCTTAGCTCCTACGAGCAGTACTTC. This sequence encodes CSAQDSLSSYEQYF.

The gene calls are TRBV18 and TRBJ2-1; either TRBD1 or TRBD2 may fit D (6 bases each). Germline V gene sequence: CDR1 KGHSH, CDR2 LQKENI. This CDR3 is built from 15 residues. The germline V and J ends were trimmed by 2 bases and 4 bases, with 12 bases remaining between them. The CDR3 loop is CASSPRGDRYNEQFF. CDR3 sequence (DNA): TGTGCCAGCTCACCAAGGGGGGACCGATACAATGAGCAGTTCTTC.

This clonotype showed up just a few times. J is TRBJ1-3 and V is TRBV3-1; TRBD1 is a possible D gene (6 bases). From germline, CDR1 is LGHDT and CDR2 YNNKEL (reference sequence). Deletions cut 0 bases from V and 0 bases from J, with 12 bases between. This CDR3 comprises 17 residues. As DNA, the CDR3 is TGTGCCAGCAGCCAAGACCCGGACAGCACCTCTGGAAACACCATATATTTT. Translated, it gives CASSQDPDSTSGNTIYF.

The CDR3 loop reads CASSLLAGSEGEQFF. DNA for the CDR3: TGTGCCAGCAGCTTATTAGCGGGATCCGAAGGTGAGCAGTTCTTC. The V call is TRBV7-6, the J call TRBJ2-1; TRBD2 matches 8 bases. Germline values: CDR1 SGHVS, CDR2 FNYEAQ. V was clipped by 2 bases and J by 9 bases; unmatched bases: 9. There are 15 residues in the CDR3.

This clonotype appeared a few times. This rearrangement joins TRBV7-6 to TRBJ2-1; D is perhaps TRBD1 (5 bases). CDR1 and CDR2 (germline): SGHVS, FNYEAQ. The CDR3 has 17 residues. Trimming cost V 5 bases and J 7 bases, with 24 bases left between them. In nucleotides, the CDR3 is TGTGCCAGCAGCCGGTGGGGCGCTAGGGAAAGTTGGAATGAGCAGTTCTTC. It encodes CASSRWGARESWNEQFF. Full variable domain (missing parts from reference TRBV7-6 and TRBJ2-1): GAGVSQSPRYKVTKRGQDVALRCDPISGHVSLYWYRQALGQGPEFLTYFNYEAQQDKSGLPNDRFSAERPEGSISTLTIQRTEQRDSAMYRCASSRWGARESWNEQFFGPGTRLTVL.

This clonotype was seen many times. CDR3 coding DNA: TGTGCCAGCTCGATGTGGGGGACGGATGACAATGAGCAGTTCTTC. Protein product: CASSMWGTDDNEQFF. The rearrangement links TRBV18 to TRBJ2-1; D may be TRBD1 or TRBD2 (5 bases each). Trimming shortened V by 6 bases and J by 5 bases, and 17 bases separated the two germline ends. In germline, CDR1 is KGHSH, CDR2 LQKENI. The CDR3 is 15 residues long.

J is TRBJ1-3 and V is TRBV28, with D tentatively TRBD1 (5 bases). Trimming took 6 bases from V and 2 from J, leaving 14 bases between them. There are 15 residues in the CDR3. Germline V lookup: CDR1 MDHEN, CDR2 SYDVKM. CDR3 sequence (DNA): TGTGCCAGCAGAAGGGGCCGCTTGCCTGGAAACACCATATATTTT. Protein product: CASRRGRLPGNTIYF. The variable domain in full, completed from reference TRBV28 and TRBJ1-3, reads DVKVTQSSRYLVKRTGEKVFLECVQDMDHENMFWYRQDPGLGLRLIYFSYDVKMKEKGDIPEGYSVSREKKERFSLILESASTNQTSMYLCASRRGRLPGNTIYFGEGSWLTVV.

This clonotype was found many times. The chain carries TRBV12-3 or TRBV12-4 and TRBJ2-2, with D perhaps matching TRBD1 (6 bases). This CDR3 contains 16 residues. The ends were cut back, 4 bases at V and 4 bases at J, with 16 bases in the middle. CDR3 DNA sequence: TGTGCCAGCAGTTCCCTCGCAGGGGAGAGCACCGGGGAGCTGTTTTTT. This translates into CASSSLAGESTGELFF.